Given below is one T cell receptor beta chain in context. As yet, its antigen is unknown. Unique molecular identifiers tagged the TCRbeta library. TCRdb passed the PCR reads through MiXCR, listing each CDR3 protein once. The sample lists 780,000 or so distinct CDR3 sequences, 16% occurring once. The sample originates from a study of T-cell reconstitution after alpha-beta-depleted transplantation in children. Study-wide results and caveats: T-cell numbers and diversity one year post-transplant derived largely from freshly generated T cells. Reportedly, only several hundred clones from non-depleted graft cells drove alpha-beta T-cell counts at about two months. Surviving recipient T cells and intrathymic progenitors accounted for some patients' high TCRbeta diversity at day 60.

Between the trimmed V and J ends, which lost 6 bases and 9 bases, there was a span of 12 bases. This CDR3 spans 12 amino acids. Germline CDR1 and CDR2: WSHSY and SAAADI. The origin of this receptor is a male patient aged 10 to 17 who had a stem cell transplant for acute lymphoblastic leukemia, so the T cells may come from the graft donor. J is TRBJ1-5 and V is TRBV10-2; D unresolved. Sequences were derived from PBMCs, mostly from graft donor cells, sampled 360 days after TCRalphabeta/CD19-depleted stem cell transplant. The CDR3 bases are TGCGCCAGCAGGGATAGCTCGGGGCCCCAGCATTTT. Translating gives CASRDSSGPQHF.